The present T cell receptor beta chain was sequenced within a study of radiotherapy plus CTLA-4 blockade in lung cancer. Receiving focal radiation plus CTLA-4 blockade with ipilimumab were patients who had chemo-refractory metastatic non-small-cell lung cancer. The germline V gene encodes CDR1 MNHEY and CDR2 SMNVEV (reference sequence). This CDR3 has 16 residues. Between the trimmed V and J ends, which lost 6 bases and 0 bases, there was a span of 17 bases. Data came from immunoSEQ multiplex PCR; TCRdb stores just in-frame clones and leaves some out. This sample has just under 45,000 clones, with 65% to 75% found just once.

The chain joins TRBV27 to TRBJ1-1; D is possibly TRBD1 (5 bases). The source is a human donor with non-small cell lung cancer who had a partial response to radiotherapy plus ipilimumab. Here the sequenced sample was peripheral blood, taken from a patient treated with radiotherapy plus ipilimumab. The CDR3 loop reads CASSDIWGEMNTEAFF. DNA of the CDR3: TGTGCCAGCAGCGATATCTGGGGGGAGATGAACACTGAAGCTTTCTTT.